This entry lists 22 T cell receptor beta chains sequenced from one sample in a study of blood T cells in healthy people across ages. PCR was performed a second time for about 6 to 12 cycles using a sample-barcoded 5' primer and a J-beta primer mix. TCRdb recomputed calls from the 5' RACE reads with MiXCR, one row per CDR3 protein. The data show hundreds of thousands of distinct CDR3 sequences, with about 30% seen just once and roughly 14% held by the top ten. Material: blood. The source is a woman of 80 years or more in good health.

This clonotype was counted a single time. The gene calls are TRBV7-2 and TRBJ2-5; 9 bases fit TRBD2. CDR3 length: 18 amino acids. The germline V gene encodes CDR1 SGHTA and CDR2 FQGNSA. J gave up 1 base and V 6 bases, and 15 bases lay outside the gene matches. The CDR3: CASRGSLVAGASQETQYF. The CDR3 DNA reads TGTGCCAGCAGAGGGAGTTTGGTAGCGGGGGCATCCCAAGAGACCCAGTACTTC.

This clonotype has ten or more counts. The chain combines TRBV15 with TRBJ2-1; 13 bases are shared with TRBD2. V lost 0 bases to trimming and J lost 6 bases; unmatched junction nucleotides: 2. Germline V gives CDR1 LNHNV, CDR2 YYDKDF (reference sequence). The CDR3 consists of 16 residues. The DNA of the CDR3 is TGTGCCACCAGCAGAGAACTAGCGGGGGGGCTCAATGAGCAGTTCTTC. Protein product: CATSRELAGGLNEQFF. The variable domain in full, with the rest retrieved from reference TRBV15 and TRBJ2-1, is DAMVIQNPRYQVTQFGKPVTLSCSQTLNHNVMYWYQQKSSQAPKLLFHYYDKDFNNEADTPDNFQSRRPNTSFCFLDIRSPGLGDTAMYLCATSRELAGGLNEQFFGPGTRLTVL.

This sequence joins TRBV6-5 and TRBJ2-6; D uncertain. The CDR3 consists of 15 residues. With 2 bases removed from V and 2 bases from J, the gap between germline ends came to 7 bases. Germline V CDR1 and CDR2: MNHEY, SVGAGI. CDR3 residues: CASSYLSAGANVLTF. The CDR3 nucleotides are TGTGCCAGCAGTTACCTATCGGCTGGGGCCAACGTCCTGACTTTC.

This clonotype was counted a single time. The rearrangement links TRBV5-1 to TRBJ2-7; D gene uncertain. The germline gives CDR1 SGHRS, CDR2 YFSETQ. The V end was cut by 0 bases, the J end by 7 bases, with 11 bases between. CDR3 length: 13 residues. The CDR3 DNA reads as TGCGCCAGCAGCTTGGGGGCTTCGACTGAGCAGTACTTC. It yields the protein CASSLGASTEQYF.

At least ten counts were recorded for this clonotype. The chain uses TRBV11-2 and TRBJ1-1; D gene ambiguous. V was trimmed by 0 bases and J by 3 bases, leaving 5 bases between them. This CDR3 has 13 residues. Per germline, CDR1 SGHAT and CDR2 FQNNGV. CDR3 region: CASSLDSDTEAFF. In DNA form, the CDR3 reads TGTGCCAGCAGCTTAGATTCAGACACTGAAGCTTTCTTT.

The sample holds many counts of this clonotype. The chain is built from TRBV29-1 and TRBJ1-1, with D tentatively TRBD1 (6 bases). Germline V gene lookup returns CDR1 SQVTM and CDR2 ANQGSEA. The germline V and J ends were trimmed by 6 bases and 3 bases, with 14 bases remaining between them. The CDR3 length is 13 residues. CDR3 nucleotide sequence: TGCAGCGTCGCCCGCGGGGGCCACACTGAAGCTTTCTTT. Translation gives CSVARGGHTEAFF.

The J gene is TRBJ2-7, the V gene TRBV10-3; D call uncertain. V dropped 4 bases and J dropped 0 bases, with 4 bases sitting between them. The germline gives CDR1 ENHRY, CDR2 SYGVKD. This CDR3 comprises 12 residues. The CDR3 DNA sequence: TGTGCCATCAGTGCAACCTCCTACGAGCAGTACTTC. Translating it yields CAISATSYEQYF.

V gene TRBV7-2 combines with J gene TRBJ2-4, with a weak D call TRBD2 (6 bases). TRBJ2-7 matches the DNA end more closely, so the J call is doubtful. From germline, CDR1 is SGHTA and CDR2 FQGNSA. The CDR3 is 14 amino acids. This CDR3 reads CASSPDGDFSEQYF. CDR3 nucleotides: TGTGCCAGCAGCCCGGATGGGGACTTTTCCGAGCAGTACTTC.

The table lists this clonotype with many counts. The genes are TRBV15 and TRBJ2-1; tentatively, D is TRBD2 (6 bases). Germline CDR1 reads LNHNV; CDR2 reads YYDKDF (reference sequence). The V end was cut by 0 bases, the J end by 5 bases, with 14 bases between. The CDR3 runs 16 residues. CDR3 nucleotides: TGTGCCACCAGCAGAGATTGGGGGGAGACAGACAATGAGCAGTTCTTC. Protein product: CATSRDWGETDNEQFF.

This clonotype has a count of ten or more. The genes are TRBV24-1 and TRBJ1-2, with 10 bases identical to TRBD1. This CDR3 comprises 17 residues. With V trimmed by 4 bases and J by 6 bases, 13 bases remained unmatched. Per the germline V gene, CDR1 is KGHDR and CDR2 is SFDVKD. Here the CDR3 DNA reads TGTGCCACCAGTGACCGGACAGGGGGAGGCTCTTTGGATGGCTACACCTTC. Amino acid sequence: CATSDRTGGGSLDGYTF.

The rearrangement links TRBV30 to TRBJ1-1, with a possible D match to TRBD1 (6 bases). This CDR3 spans 14 amino acids. Germline CDR1 GTSNPN, CDR2 SVGIG (reference sequence). With 3 bases removed from V and 0 bases from J, the gap between germline ends came to 11 bases. CDR3 protein: CAWSWGDMNTEAFF. The CDR3 DNA sequence: TGTGCCTGGAGCTGGGGGGACATGAACACTGAAGCTTTCTTT.

J is TRBJ1-4 and V is TRBV30, with 7 bases identical to TRBD1. V trimming: 4 bases; J trimming: 7 bases; junction bases outside the gene matches: 9. The CDR3 spans 14 residues. Germline assignment: CDR1 GTSNPN and CDR2 SVGIG (reference sequence). The CDR3 here is CAWKEQGRGEKLFF. DNA of the CDR3: TGTGCCTGGAAGGAACAGGGGCGAGGTGAAAAACTGTTTTTT.

This clonotype was detected ten times or more. The rearrangement joins TRBV6-1 to TRBJ1-4; D unresolved. Germline V gene data show CDR1 as MNHNS and CDR2 as SASEGT. V dropped 6 bases and J dropped 7 bases, with 15 bases sitting between them. This CDR3 contains 14 residues. This CDR3 reads CASRTGPRGEKLFF. CDR3 bases: TGTGCCAGCAGAACCGGGCCCCGAGGTGAAAAACTGTTTTTT.

The gene calls are TRBV29-1 and TRBJ1-2; 8 bases fit TRBD1. The trim removed 5 bases at V and 10 bases at J, leaving 6 bases unmatched. This CDR3 has 11 residues. Germline V lookup: CDR1 SQVTM, CDR2 ANQGSEA. In DNA, the CDR3 is TGCAGCGTTTCGACAGGGGAAGTCTACACCTTC. Its protein product is CSVSTGEVYTF. Full variable domain (outside the CDR3, taken from reference TRBV29-1 and TRBJ1-2): SAVISQKPSRDICQRGTSLTIQCQVDSQVTMMFWYRQQPGQSLTLIATANQGSEATYESGFVIDKFPISRPNLTFSTLTVSNMSPEDSSIYLCSVSTGEVYTFGSGTRLTVV.

Concerning this clonotype: At one of its ends the junction is not consistent with the germline gene, which may arise from a read error. The chain links TRBV19 to TRBJ2-1, with D unresolved. CDR1 LNHDA and CDR2 SQIVND come from the germline V gene (reference sequence). This CDR3 has 14 residues. The CDR3 DNA reads TGTGCCTGTAGTATTAATCCTCCGGTCCTTGAGCAGTTCTTC. Residues: CACSINPPVLEQFF.

For this clonotype: A much larger clonotype is one base distant, so this may be a read error. Likely a read error: the CDR3 ends without its conserved phenylalanine or tryptophan. The chain couples TRBV29-1 to TRBJ1-2; D gene unclear. Trimming took off 7 bases at V and 4 bases at J, with 10 bases between the two ends. Germline V gene lookup returns CDR1 SQVTM and CDR2 ANQGSEA. The length of the CDR3 is 11 residues. The CDR3 sequence: CSGGSSYGYTV. The DNA for the CDR3 is TGCAGCGGAGGAAGCAGCTATGGCTACACCGTC.

On this clonotype itself: Being one base from a much bigger clone, this may be a read error. The rearrangement links TRBV20-1 to TRBJ2-5; 11 bases agree with TRBD2. The germline V gene has CDR1 DFQATT and CDR2 SNEGSKA (reference sequence). The CDR3 has 14 amino acids. CDR3 coding DNA: TGCAGTGCTAGAATAGCGGGGGGGAAAGAGACCCGGTACTTC. Translation: CSARIAGGKETRYF.

This clonotype was seen ten or more times. J is TRBJ2-4 and V is TRBV5-1; 10 bases agree with TRBD2. V lost 4 bases, J lost 0 bases, and 4 bases stayed unmatched. This CDR3 is built from 16 residues. Germline assignment: CDR1 SGHRS and CDR2 YFSETQ. DNA for the CDR3: TGCGCCAGCAGCACTGGACTAGCGGTAGCCAAAAACATTCAGTACTTC. Translation gives CASSTGLAVAKNIQYF. Complete variable domain (other parts from reference TRBV5-1 and TRBJ2-4): KAGVTQTPRYLIKTRGQQVTLSCSPISGHRSVSWYQQTPGQGLQFLFEYFSETQRNKGNFPGRFSGRQFSNSRSEMNVSTLELGDSALYLCASSTGLAVAKNIQYFGAGTRLSVL.

The chain carries TRBV20-1 and TRBJ2-5; possibly TRBD2 for D (5 bases). There are 14 residues in the CDR3. V was trimmed by 5 bases and J by 5 bases, leaving 18 bases between them. Germline V gene sequence: CDR1 DFQATT, CDR2 SNEGSKA (reference sequence). The CDR3 spells CSAGGGSGGETQYF. As DNA, the CDR3 is TGCAGTGCTGGAGGCGGATCCGGCGGGGAGACCCAGTACTTC.

This clonotype was counted at least ten times. One end of the junction fails to match germline, which may point to a read error. The genes are TRBV29-1 and TRBJ2-3, with D maybe TRBD1 (6 bases). The CDR3 is made up of 14 amino acids. Germline V gene lookup returns CDR1 SQVTM and CDR2 ANQGSEA. CDR3 region: CSVARAARTDAQYF. The CDR3 DNA follows: TGCAGCGTTGCTAGGGCGGCTCGGACAGATGCGCAGTATTTT.

In this sample, this clonotype turned up many times. This sequence joins TRBV5-6 and TRBJ2-3; D may be TRBD1 (5 bases). The germline CDR1 and CDR2 sequences are SGHDT and YYEEEE. V was clipped by 2 bases and J by 3 bases, with 7 bases between them. This CDR3 has 13 residues. The CDR3 is CASSFDRTDTQYF. The CDR3 bases are TGTGCCAGCAGCTTTGACAGAACAGATACGCAGTATTTT.

This clonotype has only a few counts. The chain couples TRBV30 to TRBJ1-2; 7 positions agree with TRBD1. The V gene end was trimmed by 4 bases and the J gene end by 4 bases; junction bases not matched to a gene: 6. Per germline, CDR1 GTSNPN and CDR2 SVGIG (reference sequence). This CDR3 region has 13 residues. CDR3 coding DNA: TGTGCCTGGACTTCGGGACAGCCCTATGGCTACACCTTC. As protein: CAWTSGQPYGYTF.